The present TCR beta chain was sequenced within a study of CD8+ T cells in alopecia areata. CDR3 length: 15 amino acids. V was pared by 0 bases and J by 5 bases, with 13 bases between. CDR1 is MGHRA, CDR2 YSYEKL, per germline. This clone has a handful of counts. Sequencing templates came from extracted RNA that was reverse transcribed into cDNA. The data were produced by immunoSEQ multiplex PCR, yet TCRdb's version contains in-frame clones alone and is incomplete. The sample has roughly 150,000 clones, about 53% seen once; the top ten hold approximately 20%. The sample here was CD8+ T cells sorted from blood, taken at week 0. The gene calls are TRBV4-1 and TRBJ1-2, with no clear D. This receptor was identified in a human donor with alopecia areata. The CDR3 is CASSQELGIFYGYTF. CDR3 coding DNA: TGCGCCAGCAGCCAAGAATTAGGGATTTTTTATGGCTACACCTTC.